The present T cell receptor beta chain was sequenced within a study of T-cell memory formation after mild COVID-19. Points from the study as a whole: For contracting clones, CD4+ ones sat mainly in CM and EM, CD8+ in EMRA.

This CDR3 is built from 15 residues. With 0 bases removed from V and 5 bases from J, the gap between germline ends came to 8 bases. The germline gives CDR1 LGHNA, CDR2 YNFKEQ. Concerning this clonotype itself: The antigen remains unidentified.

Using constant-segment primers, 5'RACE produced TCR alpha and TCR beta cDNA libraries carrying sample barcodes and UMIs. TCRdb ran MiXCR on the 5' RACE reads and lists one entry per CDR3 protein. Of roughly 86,000 distinct CDR3 sequences in the sample, less than 15% were seen once. Sequenced: PBMCs or a T cell subset sorted from them (not recorded which). This clonotype originated in a young man who had mild COVID-19 (a few samples of this study predate the infection). Cell type and time point are not known. The chain recombines TRBV4-2 with TRBJ1-6; no reliable D call. The CDR3: CASSQDPGDNSPLHF. DNA for the CDR3: TGTGCCAGCAGCCAAGATCCCGGGGATAATTCACCCCTCCACTTT.